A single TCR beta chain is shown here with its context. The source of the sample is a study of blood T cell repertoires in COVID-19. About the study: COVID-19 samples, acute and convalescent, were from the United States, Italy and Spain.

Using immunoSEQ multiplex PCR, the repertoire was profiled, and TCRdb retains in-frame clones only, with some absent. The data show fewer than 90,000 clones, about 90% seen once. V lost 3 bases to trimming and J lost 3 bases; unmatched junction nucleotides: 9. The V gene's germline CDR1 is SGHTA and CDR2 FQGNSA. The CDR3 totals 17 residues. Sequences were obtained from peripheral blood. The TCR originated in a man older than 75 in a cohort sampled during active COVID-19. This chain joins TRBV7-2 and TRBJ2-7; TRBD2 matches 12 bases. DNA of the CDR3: TGTGCCAGCAGCTTGACTAGCGGGGGCCTCCACCTCTACGAGCAGTACTTC. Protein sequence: CASSLTSGGLHLYEQYF.